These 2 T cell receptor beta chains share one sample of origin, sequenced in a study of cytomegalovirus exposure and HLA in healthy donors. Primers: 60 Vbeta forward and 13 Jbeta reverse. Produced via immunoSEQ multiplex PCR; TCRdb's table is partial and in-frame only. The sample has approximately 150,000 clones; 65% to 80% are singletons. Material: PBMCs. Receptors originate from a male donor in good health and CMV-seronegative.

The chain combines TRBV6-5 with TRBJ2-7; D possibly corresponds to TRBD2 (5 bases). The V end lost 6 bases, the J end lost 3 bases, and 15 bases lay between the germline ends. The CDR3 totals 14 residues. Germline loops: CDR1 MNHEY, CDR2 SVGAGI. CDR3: CASSRRGSIYEQYF. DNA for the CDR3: TGTGCCAGCAGCCGGCGAGGGTCTATCTACGAGCAGTACTTC.

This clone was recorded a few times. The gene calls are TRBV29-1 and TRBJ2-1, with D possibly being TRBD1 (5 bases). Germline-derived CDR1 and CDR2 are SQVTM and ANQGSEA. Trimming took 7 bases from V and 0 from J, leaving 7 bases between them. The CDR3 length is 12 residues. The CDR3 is CSGGSSYNEQFF. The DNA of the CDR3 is TGCAGCGGGGGCAGCTCCTACAATGAGCAGTTCTTC.